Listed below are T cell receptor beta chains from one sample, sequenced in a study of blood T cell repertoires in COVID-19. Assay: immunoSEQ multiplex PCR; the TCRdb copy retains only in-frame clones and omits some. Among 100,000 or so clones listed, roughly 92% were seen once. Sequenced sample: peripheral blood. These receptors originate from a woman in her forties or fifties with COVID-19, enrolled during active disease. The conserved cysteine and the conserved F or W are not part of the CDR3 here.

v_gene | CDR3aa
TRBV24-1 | ATSDNSGTSFYEQY
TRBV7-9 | ASREPGQGNGELF
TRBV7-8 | ASSGGQGRNTEAF
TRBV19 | ASSYGGTAEAF
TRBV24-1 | ATSVLPWTGTGGELF
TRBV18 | ASSRDRMVANEKLF
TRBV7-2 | ASSLVRGEPQETQY
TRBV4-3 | ASSQDQAPTQGSYNEQF
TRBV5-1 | ASSSTGGGLYGYT
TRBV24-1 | ATSALGGGTGELF
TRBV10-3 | AISAGTDTQY
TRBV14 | ASSHGDYGYT
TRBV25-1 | ASSGGGISYNEQF
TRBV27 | ASSPPGAGYTQY
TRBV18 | ASSPEGLYGYT
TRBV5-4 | ASSSGTSINEQF
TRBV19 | ASSRGQGGEQPQH
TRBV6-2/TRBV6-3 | ASSYAGLAGGEQF
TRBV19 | ASSPGTAHTEAF
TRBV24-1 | ATSEGPSGGVY
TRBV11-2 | ASRSSGGTYYEQY
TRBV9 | ASSVGGANTEAF
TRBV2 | ASSGTGMYGYT
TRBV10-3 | AISEAGDGYT
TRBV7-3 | ASSFGLAGSDEQF
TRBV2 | ASSGIGQGRAIDEKLF
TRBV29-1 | SVDRLNTEAF
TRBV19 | ASSGGTEAF
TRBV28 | ASSQQGVGQY
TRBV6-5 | ASSYYGQGGSEAF
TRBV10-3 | ATIRDRGTNTEAF
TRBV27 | ASSPPGVMNTEAF
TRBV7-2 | ASSVGQLQETQY
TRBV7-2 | ASSSQGGNEKLF
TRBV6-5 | ASRRRGQTTDTQY
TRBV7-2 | ASSLNTNSNQPQH
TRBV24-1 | ATSDYGGNYGYT
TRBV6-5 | ASIQESTDTQY
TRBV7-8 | ASSLVSQVAEAF
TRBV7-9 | ASSLDASGGTYNEQF
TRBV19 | ASRPRKSSGNTIY
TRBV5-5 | ASSPLGRVNTEAF
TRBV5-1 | ASSLSFRGQGAYKNTEAF
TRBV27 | ASRDSSANNEKLF
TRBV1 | TSSQELDRTDYGYT
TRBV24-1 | ATSDMGATGELF
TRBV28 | ASTSGGASGIQY
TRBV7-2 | ASSLGSGQGEKLF
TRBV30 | AWSVSGSTRREAF
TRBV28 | ASRLGTGPAGELF